A selection of T cell receptor beta chains follows, all from one sample in a study of blood T cell repertoires in COVID-19. Sequencing used immunoSEQ multiplex PCR; TCRdb keeps in-frame clones, though not all of them. Of under 250,000 clones in the sample, approximately 85% were seen once. The sample consisted of peripheral blood. All receptors come from a man between 50 and 59 years old with COVID-19, enrolled during active disease. CDR3s leave out the opening cysteine and the closing phenylalanine or tryptophan. Size is omitted from some rows. Given values are once, few, many or a class for expanded clones.

abundance,j_gene,v_gene,CDR3aa
-,TRBJ2-3,TRBV7-3,ASSLTRTSGGGTDTQY
-,TRBJ1-5,TRBV18,ASSPDRGNQPQH
-,TRBJ2-1,TRBV6-6,ASSYSGTSGEQF
-,TRBJ2-3,TRBV18,ASSPSGLTDTQY
few,TRBJ1-2,TRBV18,ASSPDSNYGYT
-,TRBJ2-6,TRBV18,ASSLRDTTSGANVLT
once,TRBJ2-3,TRBV19,ASSHPSGARHPDTQY
-,TRBJ2-1,TRBV7-8,ASSSRGAGSSYNEQF
-,TRBJ2-7,TRBV6-5,ASSVRGVVYEQY
-,TRBJ1-5,TRBV15,ATSRDLLRSNQPQH
-,TRBJ2-1,TRBV28,ASSLGGVAYNEQF
few,TRBJ1-2,TRBV25-1,ASSEQGIYGYT
-,TRBJ1-1,TRBV3-1/TRBV3-2,ASSQDLTVIAAF
-,TRBJ1-4,TRBV13,ASSLRQGNEKLF
-,TRBJ1-2,TRBV30,AWQKNYGYT
-,TRBJ2-2,TRBV4-2,ASSQESSTTGELF
-,TRBJ2-2,TRBV7-3,ASSLNPPPRGDRGKTGELF
-,TRBJ2-1,TRBV5-4,ASSFGTSGYNEQF
-,TRBJ2-3,TRBV4-1,ASSPRLAGYFADTQY
-,TRBJ2-1,TRBV5-4,ASSLALGASGIYNEQF
-,TRBJ1-2,TRBV6-5,ATHTGGRPYGYT
-,TRBJ2-3,TRBV5-5,ASSRIAGTTDTQY
-,TRBJ2-5,TRBV5-1,ASSATGGWETQY
-,TRBJ2-1,TRBV2,ASSENRDSEYSYNEQF
-,TRBJ2-5,TRBV9,ASSPTGSRSSGTQY
-,TRBJ1-4,TRBV5-4,ASSTGQDNEKLF
-,TRBJ2-3,TRBV5-4,ASSLDWTDTQY
-,TRBJ2-2,TRBV10-2,ASRRLAGAGELF
-,TRBJ1-3,TRBV19,ASGTVGNTIY
-,TRBJ1-5,TRBV30,AWDSGTGVQPQH
-,TRBJ1-4,TRBV27,ASSLVGANEKLF
-,TRBJ1-1,TRBV3-1/TRBV3-2,ASSIRTGAEAF